This T cell receptor (beta chain) derives from a study of metastatic and nonmetastatic thyroid tumors (dated by TCRdb to 2019 to 2021). Broadly, across the study: The researchers compared repertoires between peripheral blood samples and tumor or nodule tissue samples from patients with malignant or benign thyroid disease. Here is what the overall study found, with its caveats: In both blood and tumor samples, malignant tumors were reported to have significantly higher TCR beta diversity than benign nodules.

Before undergoing thyroid surgery, none of the patients had been given any kind of treatment. The study retrospectively analysed patient clinical samples collected from about 2012 to 2019 using T-cell receptor beta sequencing. Library method: PCR. The sequencer was an Illumina HiSeq 4000. The TCR beta-chain CDR3 region of each patient was profiled by high-throughput sequencing. The original pipeline was this. A classifier to discriminate distant-metastatic papillary thyroid cancer patients was built from CDR3 differences across clinicopathological groups. Repertoire diversity was assessed with the Shannon index, and tumor-blood repertoire similarity with the Morisita-Horn index. TCRdb applied fastp at Q25 and MiXCR to the public reads, then kept only in-frame beta chains. TCRdb's processing, not the authors' own work, is the source of the V and J calls. Across this sample there are 50,000 to 70,000 clones, with 4% to 4.5% seen only once. The ten largest make up approximately 20% of the sample.

Worth noting for this clone: Its antigen has not been determined. There are no base qualities to consult, and no much larger clone falls within one base. Other DNA sequences in this specimen translate into the identical CDR3.

From its cysteine to its phenylalanine, the CDR3 spans 15 amino acids. Here the CDR3 DNA is all that survives: 45 bases in frame from base 1. Germline trimming: 7 bases from V, 8 bases from J; junction bases outside gene matches: 14. The rearrangement combines TRBV12-3 or TRBV12-4 with TRBJ2-5; 9 of the junction bases match TRBD2. The sequence came from a female donor with papillary thyroid cancer or a benign thyroid nodule (not recorded which). Some clones in this sample may be carry-over from other donors' samples. Sequenced: blood. The CDR3 is CASTPTSGQSSTQYF. The nucleotide sequence reads as follows: TGTGCCAGCACACCGACTAGCGGTCAAAGTAGCACCCAGTACTTC.